This T cell receptor beta chain was found in a study of control samples from healthy donors and cancer patients. This clone came up a few times. Profiling relied on immunoSEQ multiplex PCR, and the TCRdb table lists in-frame clones only, not all of them. The sample gives about 120,000 clones, about 87% of which show up once; 2.9% is in the top ten. The ends were cut back, 2 bases at V and 2 bases at J, with 11 bases in the middle. There are 15 residues in the CDR3. Germline CDR1 MNHEY, CDR2 SVGEGT. The chain couples TRBV6-2 or TRBV6-3 to TRBJ2-3; TRBD1 might be the D (6 bases). The sequencing sample was made of blood. The sequence came from a man in his fifties or sixties in good health. The CDR3 sequence: CASSYNDRITDTQYF. The CDR3, as DNA: TGTGCCAGCAGTTACAACGACAGGATCACAGATACGCAGTATTTT.